This T cell receptor (beta chain) was profiled in a study of blood T cell repertoires in COVID-19. Per the study methods: Amplifying reference gene primers gave estimates of nucleated cell counts. Generated by immunoSEQ multiplex PCR, the TCRdb table keeps only in-frame clones and is missing some. Clone size and the V and J calls come from that table; the DNA yielded D and trimming. The data hold about 110,000 clones, with 88% observed a single time. CDR3 length: 21 amino acids. Unmatched junction bases numbered 25, after V lost 5 bases and J lost 5 bases. Germline CDR1 reads SGDLS; CDR2 reads YYNGEE.

The genes are TRBV9 and TRBJ2-2; 9 positions match TRBD2. Sequencing used peripheral blood. This clonotype was sampled from a human donor in a cohort sampled during active COVID-19. The CDR3 sequence: CASSEKPGPRIKSGRTGELFF. CDR3 coding DNA: TGTGCCAGCAGTGAAAAACCGGGACCGAGGATTAAGAGCGGGAGGACCGGGGAGCTGTTTTTT.